These 24 T cell receptor beta chains originate from one sample sequenced in a study of spatial heterogeneity in lung cancer. TCRdb itself ran the 5' RACE reads through MiXCR, one entry per CDR3 protein. The data contain several thousand distinct CDR3 sequences, approximately 24% of them seen just once; the ten biggest clones take up approximately 25%. The time point denotes: sample taken at primary tumor resection. Unsorted whole RNA from tumor, nontumor lung or frozen PBMC underwent sequencing. Material: PBMCs, obtained at surgery. The receptors come from a female donor with early-stage non-small cell lung cancer.

To note about this clonotype: A library made for alpha chains picked up this beta chain off target, so its size means little. The chain carries TRBV19 and TRBJ2-7, with 8 bases matching TRBD2. The CDR3 is made up of 15 amino acids. Trimming at V came to 6 bases and at J to 3 bases, leaving 10 bases not matched to a gene. CDR1 is LNHDA, CDR2 SQIVND, per germline (reference sequence). For the CDR3, the DNA is TGTGCCAGTAGGACTACTAGCGGACATATCTACGAGCAGTACTTC. It codes for CASRTTSGHIYEQYF.

Of note for this clonotype: Little can be read into the size of this beta chain, an off-target read in a library designed for alpha chains. The chain recombines TRBV29-1 with TRBJ1-5; D may be TRBD1 (5 bases). The CDR3 is 14 amino acids. Trimming shortened V by 6 bases and J by 8 bases, and 20 bases separated the two germline ends. Germline V gives CDR1 SQVTM, CDR2 ANQGSEA. For the CDR3, the DNA is TGCAGCGTCCGATCCGGGACTCGGTCGGAGCCCCAGCATTTT. This translates into CSVRSGTRSEPQHF.

Note on this clonotype: Little can be read into the size of this beta chain, an off-target read in a library designed for alpha chains. The chain combines TRBV6-2 or TRBV6-3 with TRBJ2-2; 12 bases line up with TRBD1. V lost 6 bases to trimming and J lost 3 bases; unmatched junction nucleotides: 8. The length of the CDR3 is 17 residues. CDR1 and CDR2 from the germline V gene are MNHEY and SVGEGT. The CDR3 protein is CASRGDRGRTDTGELFF. CDR3 sequence (DNA): TGTGCCAGCAGGGGGGACAGGGGGCGCACGGACACCGGGGAGCTGTTTTTT.

As for this clonotype: Being off target in a library aimed at alpha chains, this beta chain has a size of little meaning. The rearrangement uses TRBV28 and TRBJ2-3; unclear D gene. CDR3 length: 11 amino acids. V was trimmed by 6 bases and J by 2 bases, leaving 3 bases between them. Germline-derived CDR1 and CDR2 are MDHEN and SYDVKM. The CDR3: CASSSTDTQYF. CDR3 in DNA: TGTGCCAGCAGCTCCACAGATACGCAGTATTTT.

As for this clonotype: This beta chain turned up in a library designed for alpha chains; as an off-target read, its abundance says little. The chain is built from TRBV3-1 and TRBJ2-7, with 9 bases that match TRBD2. Trimming took 3 bases from V and 5 from J; bases not matched to a gene: 11. CDR1 is LGHDT, CDR2 YNNKEL, per germline (reference sequence). The CDR3 has 16 residues. CDR3 coding DNA: TGTGCCAGCAGCCACCGACCATTAGCGGGAGACCACGAGCAGTACTTC. Its protein is CASSHRPLAGDHEQYF.

A few counts support this clonotype. Being off target in a library aimed at alpha chains, this beta chain has a size of little meaning. The chain uses TRBV7-2 and TRBJ2-1; D is perhaps TRBD2 (7 bases). Germline V gives CDR1 SGHTA, CDR2 FQGNSA. The CDR3 sequence is 15 residues long. V dropped 5 bases and J dropped 4 bases, with 15 bases sitting between them. CDR3 nucleotides: TGTGCCAGCAGCCCTAGGGGGGGGCCGTACAATGAGCAGTTCTTC. Its translation: CASSPRGGPYNEQFF.

Only a few counts were recorded for this clonotype. Because this beta chain is a stray read in a library intended to capture alpha chains, its abundance should not be given much weight. This rearrangement joins TRBV12-3 or TRBV12-4 to TRBJ2-1, with D perhaps TRBD1 (6 bases). The CDR3 is 15 residues long. V gave up 6 bases and J gave up 0 bases, with 12 bases separating them. This chain's CDR3 is CASSKGVSSYNEQFF. DNA for the CDR3: TGTGCCAGCAGCAAGGGGGTAAGCTCCTACAATGAGCAGTTCTTC.

This clonotype was counted between two and nine times. This beta chain turned up in a library designed for alpha chains; as an off-target read, its abundance says little. The chain joins TRBV3-1 to TRBJ2-4; D is uncertain. Germline assignment: CDR1 LGHDT and CDR2 YNNKEL (reference sequence). V shed 1 base and J shed 5 bases, with 3 bases lying between them. This CDR3 spans 12 amino acids. CDR3 sequence (DNA): TGTGCCAGCAGCCAAGGGGAAAACATTCAGTACTTC. Translating it yields CASSQGENIQYF.

This clonotype showed up just a few times. Since the library was made to target alpha chains, this beta chain is a stray read and its abundance is not meaningful. The chain is built from TRBV20-1 and TRBJ2-7; TRBD2 matches at 8 bases. V was clipped by 6 bases and J by 4 bases; unmatched bases: 14. In germline, CDR1 is DFQATT, CDR2 SNEGSKA (reference sequence). The CDR3 has 15 amino acids. The CDR3 bases are TGCAGTGCGACCTCGGGGGGGTCTGACTCTTACGAGCAGTACTTC. Its protein is CSATSGGSDSYEQYF.

This clonotype showed up just once. Because the library targeted alpha chains, this beta chain is an off-target read whose size means little. The chain employs TRBV20-1 and TRBJ1-1, with a possible D match to TRBD1 (6 bases). The CDR3 runs to 9 residues. Germline V gives CDR1 DFQATT, CDR2 SNEGSKA (reference sequence). This chain's CDR3 is CRGGTEAFF. CDR3 DNA: TGCAGAGGGGGTACTGAAGCTTTCTTT.

The table lists this clonotype with a few counts. Since it is a stray read in a library aimed at alpha chains, this beta chain has a size that is not meaningful. This rearrangement joins TRBV5-6 to TRBJ2-6; D gene uncertain. This CDR3 comprises 15 residues. Per germline, CDR1 SGHDT and CDR2 YYEEEE. V gave up 2 bases and J gave up 0 bases, with 6 bases separating them. CDR3 coding DNA: TGTGCCAGCAGCTTAGGGCGCTCTGGGGCCAACGTCCTGACTTTC. Amino acid sequence: CASSLGRSGANVLTF. The variable domain in full, with the rest retrieved from reference TRBV5-6 and TRBJ2-6, is DAGVTQSPTHLIKTRGQQVTLRCSPKSGHDTVSWYQQALGQGPQFIFQYYEEEERQRGNFPDRFSGHQFPNYSSELNVNALLLGDSALYLCASSLGRSGANVLTFGAGSRLTVL.

This clonotype is medium-sized. This beta chain lies outside the target of a library built for alpha chains; its clone size means little. The gene calls are TRBV28 and TRBJ2-1; maybe TRBD2 (5 bases). Trimming took 2 bases from V and 0 from J, leaving 8 bases between them. The CDR3 runs to 15 residues. The V gene's germline CDR1 is MDHEN and CDR2 SYDVKM. The CDR3 is CASSLPGSSYNEQFF. The CDR3 bases are TGTGCCAGCAGTTTACCTGGGAGCTCCTACAATGAGCAGTTCTTC.

Comment on this clonotype: Because this beta chain is a stray read in a library intended to capture alpha chains, its abundance should not be given much weight. The rearrangement uses TRBV7-2 and TRBJ2-4; TRBD1 aligns across 7 bases. V lost 4 bases to trimming and J lost 9 bases; unmatched junction nucleotides: 6. The CDR3 extends over 13 amino acids. Germline CDR1 is SGHTA and CDR2 is FQGNSA. CDR3 sequence: CASSSESGGIQYF. The CDR3 DNA sequence: TGTGCCAGCAGCTCAGAGTCAGGGGGCATTCAGTACTTC.

This clonotype was counted between two and nine times. A library prepared for alpha chains yielded this beta chain as an off-target read; its size is of little meaning. The chain recombines TRBV27 with TRBJ2-2, with D possibly being TRBD1 (6 bases). Trimming cost V 10 bases and J 3 bases, with 12 bases left between them. This CDR3 has 13 amino acids. Germline CDR1 MNHEY, CDR2 SMNVEV (reference sequence). CDR3 residues: CATRTDYTGELFF. DNA of the CDR3: TGTGCCACCCGGACAGACTACACCGGGGAGCTGTTTTTT.

By frequency in the sample, this clonotype is medium-sized (0.01 to 0.1%). Since it is a stray read in a library aimed at alpha chains, this beta chain has a size that is not meaningful. V gene TRBV7-9 combines with J gene TRBJ2-7, with TRBD2 matching over 10 bases. The ends lost 5 bases at V and 4 bases at J; junction bases unmatched: 5. CDR1 and CDR2 from the germline V gene are SEHNR and FQNEAQ (reference sequence). This CDR3 comprises 14 residues. CDR3 DNA sequence: TGTGCCAGCAGCCCCCCTAGCGGGAGTTACGAGCAGTACTTC. Protein product: CASSPPSGSYEQYF.

By its share, this clonotype is medium-sized. The library was prepared for alpha chains; this beta chain is a stray read, so its frequency means little. The chain links TRBV4-1 to TRBJ2-1, with D possibly TRBD1 on 6 matching bases. CDR1 and CDR2 (germline): MGHRA, YSYEKL. Trimming took off 1 base at V and 3 bases at J, with 13 bases between the two ends. CDR3 length: 16 amino acids. The CDR3 DNA sequence: TGCGCCAGCAGCCAAGCACCGGCAGGGGTCTACAATGAGCAGTTCTTC. This gives the protein CASSQAPAGVYNEQFF.

Turning to this clonotype: Because this beta chain is a stray read in a library intended to capture alpha chains, its abundance should not be given much weight. The chain links TRBV19 to TRBJ2-2, with 8 bases matching TRBD1. This CDR3 contains 13 residues. With V trimmed by 6 bases and J by 6 bases, 3 bases remained unmatched. Germline values: CDR1 LNHDA, CDR2 SQIVND (reference sequence). CDR3 in amino acids: CASRRQGPGELFF. The CDR3 bases are TGTGCCAGTAGGCGACAGGGGCCCGGGGAGCTGTTTTTT.

There are a few counts of this clonotype. A library made for alpha chains picked up this beta chain off target, so its size means little. The gene calls are TRBV12-3 or TRBV12-4 and TRBJ2-7; TRBD1 matches at 10 bases. CDR3 length: 15 amino acids. J was trimmed by 2 bases and V by 4 bases; bases with no gene match: 5. This CDR3 is CASSSTGGFTYEQYF. CDR3 bases: TGTGCCAGCAGTTCGACAGGGGGCTTTACCTACGAGCAGTACTTC.

For this clonotype: This beta chain is a stray read from a library made for alpha chains; its abundance is not meaningful. This rearrangement joins TRBV28 to TRBJ2-1; the match to TRBD1 covers 9 bases. Germline trimming cut 3 bases from V and 7 bases from J; bases unmatched to any gene: 7. Germline V gene data show CDR1 as MDHEN and CDR2 as SYDVKM. The CDR3 consists of 15 residues. CDR3 region: CASSFLRQGVNEQFF. The CDR3 DNA reads as TGTGCCAGCAGTTTTCTCCGACAGGGGGTGAATGAGCAGTTCTTC.

With respect to this clonotype: This beta chain is a stray read from a library made for alpha chains; its abundance is not meaningful. CDR3 in amino acids: CASSPQGLAGVPKYF. CDR3 sequence (DNA): TGTGCCAGCAGCCCACAGGGACTAGCGGGAGTTCCTAAGTACTTC. This sequence joins TRBV7-8 and TRBJ2-7; 14 bases align to TRBD2. The V and J ends lost 5 bases and 11 bases, in that order; junction bases with no gene match: 11. In germline, CDR1 is SGHVS, CDR2 FQNEAQ. The CDR3 totals 15 residues.

This clonotype was seen a handful of times. Because the library targeted alpha chains, this beta chain is an off-target read whose size means little. This sequence joins TRBV20-1 and TRBJ2-5; 7 bases map to TRBD2. The CDR3 contains 14 residues. Looked up from germline, CDR1 is DFQATT and CDR2 is SNEGSKA (reference sequence). V was clipped by 8 bases and J by 0 bases; unmatched bases: 9. The CDR3 DNA sequence: TGCAGTCCAGTCGACGGGACTAACCAAGAGACCCAGTACTTC. Protein product: CSPVDGTNQETQYF.

Comments on this clonotype: Because the library targeted alpha chains, this beta chain is an off-target read whose size means little. This rearrangement joins TRBV7-2 to TRBJ2-3, with D perhaps matching TRBD2 (6 bases). This CDR3 has 16 amino acids. V lost 3 bases and J lost 0, with 13 bases in between. The germline CDR1 and CDR2 sequences are SGHTA and FQGNSA. The CDR3 DNA reads TGTGCCAGCAGCTTTTTACTAGCTGCTAGCACAGATACGCAGTATTTT. Translation: CASSFLLAASTDTQYF.

About this clonotype itself: For a library built for alpha chains, this beta chain is a stray read; little rests on its size. The chain uses TRBV6-2 or TRBV6-3 and TRBJ2-7; D not certain. Per germline, CDR1 MNHEY and CDR2 SVGEGT. The CDR3 has 16 residues. Trimming shortened V by 6 bases and J by 0 bases, and 18 bases separated the two germline ends. The CDR3 DNA reads as TGTGCCAGCAGAAATTATCAGAACCTCCGCTCCTACGAGCAGTACTTC. Amino acids: CASRNYQNLRSYEQYF.

By share, this clonotype ranks as medium-sized. The library was prepared for alpha chains; this beta chain is a stray read, so its frequency means little. The chain is built from TRBV3-1 and TRBJ2-1, with TRBD2 as a possible D gene (6 bases). This CDR3 region has 15 residues. Between the trimmed V and J ends, which lost 0 bases and 7 bases, there was a span of 13 bases. Per germline, CDR1 LGHDT and CDR2 YNNKEL (reference sequence). DNA of the CDR3: TGTGCCAGCAGCCAAGAGGGCGGGGATAAAAATGAGCAGTTCTTC. This translates into CASSQEGGDKNEQFF.